A single sample is the source of the 7 T cell receptor beta chains below, sequenced in a study of T cell clonality in common variable immunodeficiency. Study results and caveats: Common variable immunodeficiency TCR beta sequences reportedly had fewer deletions and N-nucleotide insertions.

These receptors have no identified antigens. Profiling relied on immunoSEQ multiplex PCR, and the TCRdb table lists in-frame clones only, not all of them. Listed for the sample are approximately 26,000 clones, none seen a single time. Source material: peripheral blood mononuclear cells. Receptors originate from a human donor with common variable immunodeficiency.

This clone was recorded many times. The CDR3 extends 3 residues past the end of the read, so its final part is completed from the germline J gene. The chain couples TRBV5-1 to TRBJ2-2, with 7 bases that match TRBD1. CDR1 SGHRS and CDR2 YFSETQ come from the germline V gene. The junction had 4 bases not matched to a gene; V was cut back by 5 bases and J by 6 bases. The CDR3 runs 13 residues. The CDR3 loop is CASRGTDAGELFF. Incomplete CDR3 DNA: TGCGCCAGCAGAGGGACAGACGCCGGGGAG.

This clone was found a few times. The read terminates 3 residues before the CDR3 end, so the remaining end is supplied by the germline J gene. This rearrangement joins TRBV20-1 to TRBJ2-1, with TRBD2 identical over 11 bases. The germline gives CDR1 DFQATT, CDR2 SNEGSKA (reference sequence). V shed 5 bases and J 8 bases; nucleotides not matched to a gene: 8. This CDR3 spans 14 amino acids. The sequenced CDR3 bases are TGCAGTGCTGAGGGCCTAGCGGGGGGACATGAG. Encoded protein: CSAEGLAGGHE. The whole CDR3 sequence reads CSAEGLAGGHEQFF.

Regarding this clone: The CDR3 end falls 3 residues outside the read, so it is completed with the germline J gene. This sequence joins TRBV7-2 and TRBJ1-2, with D unclear. CDR1 and CDR2 (germline): SGHTA, FQGNSA. The CDR3 runs 11 residues. The CDR3 region is CASSSRRGYTF. The sequenced CDR3 bases are TGTGCCAGCAGCTCCCGCAGAGGC.

With respect to this clone: The read ends 3 residues early relative to the CDR3; the germline J gene fills the gap. V and J are TRBV19 and TRBJ1-5, with no clear D. This CDR3 is 12 amino acids long. Trimming took 4 bases from V and 4 from J, leaving 5 bases between them. Germline loops: CDR1 LNHDA, CDR2 SQIVND (reference sequence). The CDR3 region is CASSTRNQPQHF. The sequenced part of the CDR3 DNA is TGTGCCAGTAGTACCAGAAATCAGCCC.

The sample holds a few counts of this clone. The read ends 3 residues early relative to the CDR3; the germline J gene fills the gap. V gene TRBV6-2 or TRBV6-3 combines with J gene TRBJ2-1, with D maybe TRBD2 (7 bases). V was shortened by 7 bases and J by 4 bases, with 17 bases between the two germline ends. This CDR3 has 15 residues. Germline loops: CDR1 MNHEY, CDR2 SVGEGT. CDR3 bases read: TGTGCCAGCATCGAAGGGGGGGGGTTTTACAATGAG. Amino acids: CASIEGGGFYNE. The entire CDR3 sequence reads CASIEGGGFYNEQFF.

This clone was seen more than once but under ten times. Read coverage stops 3 residues before the CDR3 terminus; the germline J gene supplies the remainder. The genes are TRBV6-4 and TRBJ2-7; possibly TRBD1 for D (5 bases). Germline assignment: CDR1 MRHNA and CDR2 SNTAGT. The CDR3 spans 12 residues. Between the trimmed V and J ends, which lost 7 bases and 4 bases, there was a span of 11 bases. Partial CDR3 DNA: TGTGCCAGCAATCACAGGTGTTACGAG. It encodes CASNHRCYE. The CDR3 in full is CASNHRCYEQYF.

The CDR3 sequence: CAWGTVNEQFF. The DNA read from the CDR3 is TGTGCCTGGGGGACAGTCAATGAG. This chain connects TRBV30 to TRBJ2-1; 7 nucleotides align to TRBD1. The read ends 3 residues early relative to the CDR3; the germline J gene fills the gap. The CDR3 is 11 amino acids. After removal of 5 bases from V and 6 bases from J, the junction contained 1 base not matched to a gene. The germline V gene encodes CDR1 GTSNPN and CDR2 SVGIG (reference sequence).